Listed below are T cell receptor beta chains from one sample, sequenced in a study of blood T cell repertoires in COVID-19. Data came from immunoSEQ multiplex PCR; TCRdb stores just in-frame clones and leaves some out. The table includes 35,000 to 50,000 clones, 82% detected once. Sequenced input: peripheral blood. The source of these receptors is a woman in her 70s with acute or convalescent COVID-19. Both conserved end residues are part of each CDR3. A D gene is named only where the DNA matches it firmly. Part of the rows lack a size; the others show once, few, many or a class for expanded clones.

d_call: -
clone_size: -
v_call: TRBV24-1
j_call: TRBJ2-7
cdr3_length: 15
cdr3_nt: TGTGCCACCAGTGATGGTCAGGGATGGCCCTACGAGCAGTACTTC
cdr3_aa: CATSDGQGWPYEQYF

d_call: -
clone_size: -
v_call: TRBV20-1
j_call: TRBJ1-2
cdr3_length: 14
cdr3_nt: TGCAGTGCTAGTCAACAGGGAGTTAACTATGGCTACACCTTC
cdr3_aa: CSASQQGVNYGYTF

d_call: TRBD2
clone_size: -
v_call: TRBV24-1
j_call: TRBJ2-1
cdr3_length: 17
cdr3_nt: TGTGCCACCGGCGGACTAGCGGGAGGTCGCTCCTACAATGAGCAGTTCTTC
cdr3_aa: CATGGLAGGRSYNEQFF

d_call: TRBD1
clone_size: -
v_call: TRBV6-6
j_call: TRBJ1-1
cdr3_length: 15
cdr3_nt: TGTGCCAGCAGTTTCCAGGGACAGGGGGCAATCGAGGCTTTCTTT
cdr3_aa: CASSFQGQGAIEAFF

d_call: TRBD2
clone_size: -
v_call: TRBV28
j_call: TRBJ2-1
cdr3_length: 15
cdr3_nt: TGTGCCAGCAGTTTACCGGGAGGGCCTTGGAATGAGCAGTTCTTC
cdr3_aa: CASSLPGGPWNEQFF

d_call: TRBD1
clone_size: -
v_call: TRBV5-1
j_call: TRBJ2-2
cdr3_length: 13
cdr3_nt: TGCGCCAGCAGCTGGGGACAGGCCGGGGAGCTGTTTTTT
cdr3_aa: CASSWGQAGELFF

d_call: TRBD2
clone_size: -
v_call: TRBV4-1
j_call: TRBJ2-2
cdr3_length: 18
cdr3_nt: TGCGCCAGCAGCCAAGATCGTCTCCTAGCGGGAGCCACCGGGGAGCTGTTTTTT
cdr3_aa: CASSQDRLLAGATGELFF

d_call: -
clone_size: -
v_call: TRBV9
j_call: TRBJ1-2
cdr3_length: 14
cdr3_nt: TGTGCCAGCAGCGTGACGGTGGAGAACTATGGCTACACCTTC
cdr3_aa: CASSVTVENYGYTF

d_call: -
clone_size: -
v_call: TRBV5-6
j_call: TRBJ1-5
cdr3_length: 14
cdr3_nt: TGTGCCAGCAGCTTGGGGGGGCCAAATCAGCCCCAGCATTTT
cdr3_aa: CASSLGGPNQPQHF

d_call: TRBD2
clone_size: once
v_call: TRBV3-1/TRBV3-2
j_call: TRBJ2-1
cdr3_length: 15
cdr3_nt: TGTGCCAGCAGCCTTAGCGGGAGTGGCCCTAATGAGCAGTTCTTC
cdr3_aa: CASSLSGSGPNEQFF

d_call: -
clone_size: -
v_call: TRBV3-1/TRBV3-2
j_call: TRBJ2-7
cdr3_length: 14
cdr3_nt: TGTGCCAGCAGCCACCCCCCTAGTTACCACGAGCAGTACTTC
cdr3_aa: CASSHPPSYHEQYF

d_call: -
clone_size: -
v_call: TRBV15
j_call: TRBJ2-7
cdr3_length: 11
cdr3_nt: TGTGCCACGAGACAGCGCTACGAGCAGTACTTC
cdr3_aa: CATRQRYEQYF

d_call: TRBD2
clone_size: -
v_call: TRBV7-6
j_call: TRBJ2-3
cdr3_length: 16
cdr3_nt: TGTGCCAGCAGCTTAGCCGGCGGGGGGGGCACAGATACGCAGTATTTT
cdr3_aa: CASSLAGGGGTDTQYF

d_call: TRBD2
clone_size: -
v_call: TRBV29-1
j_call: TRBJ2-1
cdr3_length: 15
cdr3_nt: TGCAGCGTTGGCTCCGCGGGAGGCTCCTACAATGAGCAGTTCTTC
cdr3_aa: CSVGSAGGSYNEQFF

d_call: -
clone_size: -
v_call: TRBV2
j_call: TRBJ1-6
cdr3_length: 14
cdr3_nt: TGTGCCACAAAGGCTAGCTCCTATAATTCACCCCTCCACTTT
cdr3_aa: CATKASSYNSPLHF

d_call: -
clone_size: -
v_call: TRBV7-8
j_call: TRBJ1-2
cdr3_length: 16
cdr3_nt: TGTGCCAGCAGCTTAGGGCGCCGTAGGACAGCCTATGGCTACACCTTC
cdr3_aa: CASSLGRRRTAYGYTF

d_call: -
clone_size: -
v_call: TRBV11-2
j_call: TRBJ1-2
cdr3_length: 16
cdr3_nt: TGTGCCAGCAGCTTAGTTAGCGGGAGTGGAAATTATGGCTACACCTTC
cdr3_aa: CASSLVSGSGNYGYTF

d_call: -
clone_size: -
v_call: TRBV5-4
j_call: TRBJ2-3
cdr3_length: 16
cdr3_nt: TGTGCCAGCAGACTTAGTTCAGGGATTAGCACAGATACGCAGTATTTT
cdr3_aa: CASRLSSGISTDTQYF

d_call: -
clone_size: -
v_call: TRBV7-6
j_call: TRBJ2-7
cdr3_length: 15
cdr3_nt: TGTGCCAGCAGCTTAGAAGCGGGACAATCCTACGAGCAGTACTTC
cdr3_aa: CASSLEAGQSYEQYF

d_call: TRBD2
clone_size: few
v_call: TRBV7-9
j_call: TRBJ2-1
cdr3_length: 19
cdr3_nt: TGTGCCAGCAGCCCTGGGACTAGCGGGAGCGCGAACTCCTACAATGAGCAGTTCTTC
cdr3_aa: CASSPGTSGSANSYNEQFF